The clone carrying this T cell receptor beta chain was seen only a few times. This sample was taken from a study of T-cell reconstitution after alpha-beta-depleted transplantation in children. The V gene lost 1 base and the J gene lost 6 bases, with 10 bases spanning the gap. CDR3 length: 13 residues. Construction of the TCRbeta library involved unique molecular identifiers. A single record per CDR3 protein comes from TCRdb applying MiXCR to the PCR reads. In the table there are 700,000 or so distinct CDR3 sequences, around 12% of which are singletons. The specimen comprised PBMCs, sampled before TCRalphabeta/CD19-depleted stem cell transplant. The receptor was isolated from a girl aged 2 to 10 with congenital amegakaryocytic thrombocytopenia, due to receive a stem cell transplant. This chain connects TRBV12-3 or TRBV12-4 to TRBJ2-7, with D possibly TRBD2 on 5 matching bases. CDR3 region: CASSLVAGAEQYF. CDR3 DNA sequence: TGTGCCAGCAGTTTAGTGGCGGGCGCCGAGCAGTACTTC.